The clone carrying this T cell receptor (beta chain) has a handful of counts. MiXCR was run by TCRdb on the RT-PCR reads, yielding one entry per CDR3 protein. The table has approximately 200,000 distinct CDR3 sequences, roughly two fifths seen once. The CDR3 length is 16 residues. V gave up 2 bases and J gave up 3 bases, with 16 bases separating them. Per germline, CDR1 ENHRY and CDR2 SYGVKD. This entry belongs to a study of patients and donors after allogeneic stem cell transplantation. The chain couples TRBV10-3 to TRBJ1-2; D not resolved. What was sequenced was blood, either unsorted or a sorted T cell fraction (not recorded which). The receptor's source is a human donor who was either an allogeneic HSCT recipient or a stem cell or donor lymphocyte infusion donor (not recorded which). It is not recorded whose cells these are; they may come from a transplant donor. CDR3 residues: CAISEMTVRRDYGYTF. The CDR3 DNA follows: TGTGCCATCAGTGAGATGACCGTACGGAGGGACTATGGCTACACCTTC.